The 27 T cell receptor beta chains presented below share a single source sample, sequenced in a study of cytomegalovirus exposure and HLA in healthy donors. 13 Jbeta primers and 60 Vbeta primers were used for the PCR. This table comes from immunoSEQ multiplex PCR, and its TCRdb copy is limited to in-frame clones, with some not included. The top ten clones hold approximately 0.73% of a sample with around 170,000 clones, around 80% of them seen once. The source material was PBMCs. The receptor set was obtained from a woman aged 35 to 49 in good health and CMV-seronegative.

V usage is TRBV30 and J usage is TRBJ1-5; 8 positions match TRBD1. The V and J ends lost 0 bases and 5 bases, in that order; junction bases with no gene match: 3. CDR3 length equals 14 residues. CDR1 and CDR2 from the germline V gene are GTSNPN and SVGIG (reference sequence). The CDR3 protein is CAWSVAGGYQPQHF. The CDR3 DNA follows: TGTGCCTGGAGTGTGGCAGGGGGCTATCAGCCCCAGCATTTT.

The genes are TRBV5-1 and TRBJ2-1; the match to TRBD2 covers 9 bases. Germline assignment: CDR1 SGHRS and CDR2 YFSETQ. Losses at the gene ends were 0 bases for V and 5 bases for J; bases not matched to a gene: 3. This CDR3 has 15 amino acids. DNA of the CDR3: TGCGCCAGCAGCTTGGTGGCTAGCGGGAACAATGAGCAGTTCTTC. This codes for CASSLVASGNNEQFF. The full variable domain, in which reference TRBV5-1 and TRBJ2-1 provide the parts outside the CDR3, is KAGVTQTPRYLIKTRGQQVTLSCSPISGHRSVSWYQQTPGQGLQFLFEYFSETQRNKGNFPGRFSGRQFSNSRSEMNVSTLELGDSALYLCASSLVASGNNEQFFGPGTRLTVL.

The chain combines TRBV5-1 with TRBJ2-1; 7 bases match TRBD1. CDR1 and CDR2 from the germline V gene are SGHRS and YFSETQ. The CDR3 is 14 residues long. Trimming took 4 bases from V and 1 from J; bases not matched to a gene: 2. The CDR3 sequence: CASSQGQSYNEQFF. In nucleotides, the CDR3 is TGCGCCAGCAGCCAGGGACAGTCCTACAATGAGCAGTTCTTC.

The chain joins TRBV7-9 to TRBJ2-2, with a weak D call TRBD1 (6 bases). V lost 4 bases to trimming and J lost 8 bases, with 20 bases between them. CDR1 SEHNR and CDR2 FQNEAQ come from the germline V gene (reference sequence). The CDR3 is made up of 16 amino acids. The CDR3 loop reads CASSSLTGFRVGELFF. The CDR3 nucleotides are TGTGCCAGCAGCTCGCTCACAGGGTTCCGTGTGGGGGAGCTGTTTTTT.

The V and J genes are TRBV6-4 and TRBJ2-5; tentatively, D is TRBD2 (5 bases). Germline V gene data show CDR1 as MRHNA and CDR2 as SNTAGT. V lost 0 bases to trimming and J lost 7 bases, with 12 bases between them. There are 14 residues in the CDR3. The CDR3 protein is CASSDSPDGGTQYF. CDR3 bases: TGTGCCAGCAGTGACTCGCCCGACGGAGGGACCCAGTACTTC.

In this sample, this clone turned up once. The V and J genes are TRBV6-5 and TRBJ1-2; a weak D match, TRBD1 (5 bases). This CDR3 contains 13 residues. V gave up 3 bases and J gave up 7 bases, with 12 bases separating them. Looked up from germline, CDR1 is MNHEY and CDR2 is SVGAGI. The CDR3 reads CASSYWGDGGYTF. The CDR3 nucleotides are TGTGCCAGCAGTTATTGGGGGGACGGTGGCTACACCTTC.

The chain has TRBV18 and TRBJ2-1; no clear D. This CDR3 is 13 amino acids long. CDR1 and CDR2 from the germline V gene are KGHSH and LQKENI. With 1 base removed from V and 7 bases from J, the gap between germline ends came to 8 bases. The CDR3, as DNA: TGTGCCAGCTCACCACTAGCTGTTAATGAGCAGTTCTTC. Translated, it gives CASSPLAVNEQFF.

The V call is TRBV9, the J call TRBJ2-3; 10 bases are shared with TRBD1. The trim removed 2 bases at V and 4 bases at J, leaving 4 bases unmatched. The CDR3 totals 15 residues. Germline-derived CDR1 and CDR2 are SGDLS and YYNGEE. The CDR3 DNA reads TGTGCCAGCAGCGTCTCGGGACAGGGGTCAGATACGCAGTATTTT. Protein product: CASSVSGQGSDTQYF.

This CDR3 is CATSLLGGYSNQPQHF. CDR3 DNA: TGTGCCACCAGCCTCCTAGGGGGATATAGCAATCAGCCCCAGCATTTT. The V and J genes are TRBV15 and TRBJ1-5; D perhaps matches TRBD1 (6 bases). V was cut by 5 bases and J by 0 bases, with 14 bases left in between. The CDR3 spans 16 residues. Germline-derived CDR1 and CDR2 are LNHNV and YYDKDF (reference sequence).

This clone was observed a few times. The rearrangement links TRBV10-2 to TRBJ1-1; possible D gene TRBD1, 5 bases. Trimming left V 6 bases short and J 0 bases short, with 8 bases between. Germline lookup yields CDR1 WSHSY and CDR2 SAAADI. The CDR3 loop spans 13 amino acids. DNA of the CDR3: TGCGCCAGCAGGGCAGGGCTGAACACTGAAGCTTTCTTT. Protein sequence: CASRAGLNTEAFF.

The chain is built from TRBV7-9 and TRBJ1-3; no definite D call. The V gene's germline CDR1 is SEHNR and CDR2 FQNEAQ (reference sequence). V shed 1 base and J shed 0 bases, with 4 bases lying between them. CDR3 size: 14 residues. The CDR3 protein is CASSLDRSGNTIYF. DNA for the CDR3: TGTGCCAGCAGCTTAGATCGCTCTGGAAACACCATATATTTT.

CDR3 nucleotide sequence: TGTGCCAGCTCACAAATAAAAGCGGGAGGTGAGCAGTTCTTC. Its translation is CASSQIKAGGEQFF. V is TRBV18 and J is TRBJ2-1; TRBD2 matches at 9 bases. The CDR3 runs 14 residues. J lost 9 bases, V lost 4 bases, and 7 bases had no gene match. From germline, CDR1 is KGHSH and CDR2 LQKENI.

The chain joins TRBV6-5 to TRBJ2-2; perhaps TRBD2 as D (5 bases). Germline CDR1 MNHEY, CDR2 SVGAGI. Trimming cost V 5 bases and J 4 bases, with 14 bases left between them. CDR3 length: 15 amino acids. As DNA, the CDR3 is TGTGCCAGCAGTCCCGGACTTAGGCCCACCGGGGAGCTGTTTTTT. It yields the protein CASSPGLRPTGELFF.

The chain recombines TRBV7-9 with TRBJ2-3, with 11 nucleotides matching TRBD2. With V trimmed by 5 bases and J by 5 bases, 9 bases remained unmatched. CDR3 size: 16 residues. CDR1 and CDR2 (germline): SEHNR, FQNEAQ (reference sequence). CDR3 sequence: CASSQILAGVQDTQYF. Here the CDR3 DNA reads TGTGCCAGCAGCCAGATACTAGCGGGAGTCCAAGATACGCAGTATTTT.

The rearrangement joins TRBV27 to TRBJ1-1, with D possibly being TRBD1 (6 bases). In germline, CDR1 is MNHEY, CDR2 SMNVEV (reference sequence). Trimming took 3 bases from V and 1 from J, leaving 15 bases between them. This CDR3 contains 16 residues. The CDR3 nucleotides are TGTGCCAGCAGTTTGTATCCCTCAGGGGCGAACACTGAAGCTTTCTTT. This sequence encodes CASSLYPSGANTEAFF.

The chain employs TRBV5-6 and TRBJ2-3; the match to TRBD2 covers 10 bases. This CDR3 has 14 residues. The ends lost 4 bases at V and 6 bases at J; junction bases unmatched: 5. CDR1 and CDR2 (germline): SGHDT, YYEEEE. CDR3 in amino acids: CASSLGLAMDTQYF. The CDR3 DNA reads TGTGCCAGCAGCCTGGGACTAGCGATGGATACGCAGTATTTT. Based on the CDR3 plus reference TRBV5-6 and TRBJ2-3, the full variable domain is DAGVTQSPTHLIKTRGQQVTLRCSPKSGHDTVSWYQQALGQGPQFIFQYYEEEERQRGNFPDRFSGHQFPNYSSELNVNALLLGDSALYLCASSLGLAMDTQYFGPGTRLTVL.

The V call is TRBV5-8, the J call TRBJ2-3; TRBD1 matches at 7 bases. CDR1 and CDR2 from the germline V gene are SGHTS and YDEGEE. V trimming: 2 bases; J trimming: 5 bases; junction bases outside the gene matches: 8. The CDR3 has 15 amino acids. Here the CDR3 reads CASSLRDSIKDTQYF. CDR3 in DNA: TGTGCCAGCAGCTTACGGGACAGCATAAAAGATACGCAGTATTTT.

This clone turned up a few times. This CDR3 is also generated by other DNA sequences in the sample. This chain connects TRBV5-1 to TRBJ2-7; 9 bases are a match to TRBD1. J lost 5 bases, V lost 0 bases, and 3 bases had no gene match. The CDR3 is 14 amino acids. Germline V lookup: CDR1 SGHRS, CDR2 YFSETQ. The CDR3 is CASSLAGTGNEQYF. The CDR3 DNA follows: TGCGCCAGCAGCTTGGCCGGGACAGGGAACGAGCAGTACTTC.

This clone was observed a single time. The rearrangement links TRBV4-2 to TRBJ2-7, with TRBD2 identical over 11 bases. CDR1 and CDR2 from the germline V gene are LGHNA and YNFKEQ. The J segment lost 2 bases and the V segment lost 4 bases, leaving 10 bases of the junction unmatched. The CDR3 length is 17 residues. The CDR3 protein is CASSRSSSGRATYEQYF. The CDR3 DNA reads as TGTGCCAGCAGCCGCTCTAGTAGCGGGAGGGCCACCTACGAGCAGTACTTC.

The chain links TRBV6-4 to TRBJ2-1; 9 bases align to TRBD1. The CDR3 has 18 amino acids. CDR1 is MRHNA, CDR2 SNTAGT, per germline. After removal of 6 bases from V and 0 bases from J, the junction contained 12 bases not matched to a gene. The DNA of the CDR3 is TGTGCCAGCAGCCGCCTGGGGACAGGGCTTAGCTCCTACAATGAGCAGTTCTTC. Residues: CASSRLGTGLSSYNEQFF.

This chain joins TRBV21-1 and TRBJ1-6. TRBV21-1 counts as a pseudogene. The CDR3 loop spans 15 amino acids. CDR3 in DNA: TGTGCCAGCAGCATGTTAAAGCCCTATAATTCACCCCTCCACTTT. Translated, it gives CASSMLKPYNSPLHF.

The V and J genes are TRBV5-3 and TRBJ1-3; TRBD1 aligns across 7 bases. TRBV5-3 is an open reading frame whose function is uncertain. V lost 4 bases, J lost 3 bases, and 7 bases stayed unmatched. This CDR3 is 15 amino acids long. In DNA form, the CDR3 reads TGTGCCAGAAGCGGCCGGGACAGCCTTGGAAACACCATATATTTT. This gives the protein CARSGRDSLGNTIYF.

The chain recombines TRBV7-8 with TRBJ1-2, with D perhaps TRBD1 (6 bases). This CDR3 has 14 residues. V was cut by 5 bases and J by 3 bases, with 13 bases left in between. Germline V gives CDR1 SGHVS, CDR2 FQNEAQ. The CDR3 here is CASSQRTVYYGYTF. In DNA, the CDR3 is TGTGCCAGCAGCCAACGGACAGTATACTATGGCTACACCTTC.

The CDR3 loop reads CASSITSGSSYEQYF. CDR3 coding DNA: TGTGCCAGTAGTATAACTAGCGGGAGCTCCTACGAGCAGTACTTC. The chain couples TRBV19 to TRBJ2-7; TRBD2 aligns across 11 bases. CDR1 is LNHDA and CDR2 is SQIVND in the germline V gene (reference sequence). V trimming: 2 bases; J trimming: 0 bases; junction bases outside the gene matches: 0. The CDR3 has 15 residues.

This clone showed up just once. The chain employs TRBV11-2 and TRBJ2-7, with 11 bases that match TRBD2. The germline gives CDR1 SGHAT, CDR2 FQNNGV. The CDR3 is made up of 16 amino acids. V was clipped by 4 bases and J by 0 bases; unmatched bases: 5. The CDR3, as DNA: TGTGCCAGCAGCTCCCGGACTAGCGGGTACTCCTACGAGCAGTACTTC. Its protein is CASSSRTSGYSYEQYF.

The chain links TRBV11-2 to TRBJ2-5; D remains ambiguous. This CDR3 has 15 amino acids. Germline CDR1 reads SGHAT; CDR2 reads FQNNGV. V lost 3 bases to trimming and J lost 3 bases, with 14 bases between them. The CDR3 DNA is TGTGCCAGCAGCTTCATGGGCAAAACCGAAGAGACCCAGTACTTC. Amino acid sequence: CASSFMGKTEETQYF.

The chain is built from TRBV5-1 and TRBJ1-6; a possible D gene is TRBD1 (6 bases). The germline V gene encodes CDR1 SGHRS and CDR2 YFSETQ. V shed 0 bases and J shed 9 bases, with 13 bases lying between them. CDR3 length: 15 residues. The CDR3 DNA is TGCGCCAGCAGCTTGGCAGGGGCAGAAGTTTCACCCCTCCACTTT. It yields the protein CASSLAGAEVSPLHF.